This T cell receptor beta chain was recorded in a study of blood T cell repertoires in COVID-19 (dated by TCRdb to 2020 to 2021). For the wider study: The collaborator samples originated in the United States, Italy and Spain and spanned the acute and convalescent phases of COVID-19. A de-identified subject ID, COVID-19 status, age in years and sex were almost always included in the sample metadata. Deeply sampled blood TCRbeta repertoires from subjects exposed to, actively infected with, or recovered from COVID-19 were included in the dataset. The samples were drawn from the first 160 participants of the ongoing ImmuneRACE study and from some 1,300 subjects provided by 6 global collaborators. The prospective study material was composed of cDNA or gDNA derived from T cells, B-cell-depleted T cells, or PBMCs. The repertoires were released in a freely available public database intended as a resource for research on the immune response to SARS-CoV-2. Where available, HLA class I and class II types were taken from metadata supplied by the sample provider and were not determined by assay-based typing. Study-wide findings and limitations: The amount of clinical and demographic metadata varied by source and participant and was provided uncurated.

TCRbeta CDR3 regions were amplified from genomic DNA using the immunoSEQ Assay, a bias-controlled multiplex PCR. The published analysis was carried out like this. The number of nucleated cells in each sample was estimated by amplification of reference gene primers within the assay. To quantify the absolute abundance of each unique TCRbeta CDR3 rearrangement, sequence reads were collapsed and filtered. For each sample, productive Simpson clonality was calculated as the square root of Simpson's diversity index across productive rearrangements. Sourced from immuneACCESS, this table was stored by TCRdb with only in-frame sequences that have V and J called. A share of the clones is absent; for the studies checked, an unresolved V gene accounts for under half, and the remainder has no known explanation. The V and J calls and clone size were taken over from that table, and D and trimming were inferred from the DNA. The sample data list 200,000 or so clones, and around nine tenths of these were observed just once. 0.75% to 1% of the sample goes to the ten largest clones.

The CDR3 sequence holds 16 residues, the cysteine and phenylalanine included. Of all the DNA, just the CDR3 is kept, 48 bases in frame from base 1. The V and J ends are trimmed by 3 bases and 5 bases, leaving 17 bases between them. CDR1 is given as SGHTA and CDR2 as FQGNSA, both from the germline V gene. Details on this clone: It lacks a known antigen. There are no base qualities to consult, and no much larger clone falls within one base.

At one collaborating source in Seattle, patients were enrolled during active infection and were followed longitudinally through the course of disease. The collaborating institutions used their own protocols to collect whole blood in K2EDTA tubes. For TCRbeta analysis, collaborator samples were shipped as frozen whole blood, as isolated PBMCs, or as DNA extracted from either sample type. What was sequenced was peripheral blood. Recombination joined TRBV7-2 with TRBJ1-5; the D gene is perhaps TRBD1, from 6 matching bases. This receptor was obtained from a man in his sixties with COVID-19, enrolled during active disease. For the CDR3, the sequence is CASSFSRGGGDQPQHF. The sequenced DNA: TGTGCCAGCAGCTTTTCGAGGGGAGGGGGGGATCAGCCCCAGCATTTT.